This T cell receptor beta chain was retrieved from a study of beta chain features in type 1 diabetes listed by TCRdb under 2018. Concerning the study at large: Mean age, gender distribution, total cell number and subset yield did not differ between patients and healthy donors. A total of just under 110,000,000 sorted cells were examined across all samples, and RNA yield correlated strongly with the number of cells per subset. The study compared TCRB repertoires of sorted circulating CD4+ T cell subsets between recently diagnosed type 1 diabetes patients and matched healthy donors. Naive and central memory subsets were obtained from all 30 or so donors, but regulatory and stem cell-like memory subsets were isolated from only 8 patients and 8 healthy donors. The research as a whole found: Shorter templates might have been favored by PCR, but patient and control samples were amplified and corrected together, so both groups would have been affected equally by any skew. Because small numbers of individuals were included in the HLA sub-analyses, any influence of HLA type on TCRB rearrangement was left unresolved. Naive, central memory and regulatory TCRB repertoires appeared to be more similar among patients than among healthy donors. A moderate but significant shortening of TCRB CDR3 length was observed in type 1 diabetes patients in all four CD4+ subsets. Patients with type 1 diabetes made fewer insertions and deleted more nucleotides at VDJ recombination sites, implying thymic rearrangement abnormalities. Because cDNA was sequenced instead of genomic DNA, highly expressing activated cells could be over-represented, though the groups showed no difference in activation or CD3 levels.

Reading the germline V gene gives CDR1 MNHEY and CDR2 SVGAGI. The CDR3 covers 15 residues, taking in both the cysteine and the phenylalanine. The only DNA kept is the CDR3, 45 bases in frame from the first base. Clipping removes 5 bases from V and 3 bases from J, with 3 as the unmatched junction base count. The entire isolated RNA was reverse transcribed using the High Capacity cDNA Reverse Transcription Kit, and thus expressed TCRB transcripts were sequenced. Naive, central memory and regulatory T cell samples underwent deep immunoSEQ sequencing, averaging approximately 3.3 million total reads per sample. After sorted cells were lysed in RLT buffer, RNA was extracted with DNase-treated RNeasy Micro or Mini kits, with the choice depending on cell number. Each cell subset was processed separately to prevent cross-contamination, with patient and healthy donor samples processed together. The immunoSEQ multiplex PCR was used to amplify TCRB sequences from cDNA, generating 87-bp fragments that spanned the CDR3 region. The amplicons were sequenced using the Illumina HiSeq platform. Regarding the original processing steps: PCR bias was computationally corrected using synthetic template baselines, reads within Hamming distance 2 were collapsed, and singletons that could not be merged were discarded. Reads were aligned to IMGT to assign V, D and J genes, CDR3 length, and insertions or deletions at six rearrangement sites. Within each subset, clonotype counts were normalized to sorted cell number, and only after that were true diversity and Gini coefficients computed with the tcR R package. The overlap coefficient, calculated on TCRB nucleotide sequences, was used to measure repertoire sharing. As a proxy for the pre-selection repertoire, out-of-frame TCRB sequences from naive cells were analyzed. Entries here come from immuneACCESS through TCRdb and include only in-frame sequences with V and J called. Some clones fail to appear in such tables; in the studies checked, an unresolved V gene covers under half of the shortfall, and the cause of the remainder is unknown. V, J and clone size are those of that table, while D and trimming were read from the DNA. The sample table records 250,000 to 350,000 clones; approximately 16% of these occur just once. Jointly, the top ten make up 0.015% of the sample.

Note on this clone: Its target antigen remains unknown. Qualities for individual bases were not recorded, and no much larger clone is one base off.

From each donor, a single peripheral blood sample of about 116 mL on average was drawn into heparinised tubes. A BD FACSAria II was used to sort naive, central memory, regulatory and stem cell-like memory CD4+ T cells with a panel that included CD45RO, CCR7, CD25, CD127, CD95 and CD27. A purity above 98% was achieved for all sorted populations. PBMCs were isolated right away by Lymphoprep density gradient centrifugation and were stained directly, without culture. So that batch effects would be minimized, each experiment stained and sorted samples in pairs, pairing one healthy donor with one patient.

The sequenced sample was naive CD4+ T cells from blood. The cell subset or site label, as the study defines it: true naive CD4+ T cells. This TCR derives from a man aged 18 to 29 with type 1 diabetes. Recombination joined TRBV6-5 with TRBJ2-7; the junction holds 14 bases that match TRBD2. Read as DNA, the sequence is TGTGCCAGCAGTCCGGGGACTAGCGGGAGCTACGAGCAGTACTTC. This yields the protein CASSPGTSGSYEQYF.